This TCR beta chain was captured in a study of blood T cells in healthy people across ages. General study findings and limits: Age advanced and TCR beta diversity per million T cells fell, roughly linearly.

There are many counts of this clonotype. Its matching antigen is unknown. Total RNA extracted from each sample amounted to at least 5 micrograms. A second PCR, run for roughly 7 to 11 cycles, used a sample-barcoded 5' primer plus a J-beta primer mix. Template switching added a 12-random-nucleotide identifier to every cDNA molecule. One entry per CDR3 protein, called by TCRdb with MiXCR from the 5' RACE reads. Here the sample spans 550,000 to 650,000 distinct CDR3 sequences, about 30% being singletons. This TCR derives from a woman at least 80 years old in good health. The material sequenced was blood.

The CDR3 nucleotides read TGTGCCAGCAGCTCACAAGGAAGACTGATTAGCTCCTACAATGAGCAGTTCTTC. This encodes CASSSQGRLISSYNEQFF. This rearrangement joins TRBV7-2 to TRBJ2-1; D is undetermined. V dropped 4 bases and J dropped 0 bases, with 19 bases sitting between them. Germline CDR1 is SGHTA and CDR2 is FQGNSA. This CDR3 has 18 amino acids.